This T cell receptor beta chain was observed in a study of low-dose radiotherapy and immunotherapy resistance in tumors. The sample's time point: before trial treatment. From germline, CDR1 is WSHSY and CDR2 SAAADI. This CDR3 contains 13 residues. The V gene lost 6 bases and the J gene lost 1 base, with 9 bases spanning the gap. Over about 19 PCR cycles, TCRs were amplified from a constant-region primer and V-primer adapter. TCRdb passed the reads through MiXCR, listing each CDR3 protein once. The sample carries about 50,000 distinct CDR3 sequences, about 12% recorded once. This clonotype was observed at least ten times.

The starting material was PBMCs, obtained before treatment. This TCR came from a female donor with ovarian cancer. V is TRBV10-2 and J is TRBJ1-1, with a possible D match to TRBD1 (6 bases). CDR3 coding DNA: TGCGCCAGCAGGCGAGGGGGGAACACTGAAGCTTTCTTT. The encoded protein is CASRRGGNTEAFF.